The T cell receptor (beta chain) under discussion was sequenced for a study of blood T cell repertoires in COVID-19. Study in general: Samples representing acute and convalescent COVID-19 were sourced from the United States, Italy and Spain.

Original data processing: Amplification with reference gene primers provided the estimates of nucleated cell counts. The data were produced by immunoSEQ multiplex PCR, yet TCRdb's version contains in-frame clones alone and is incomplete. Clone size and the V and J calls come from that table; the DNA yielded D and trimming. The table records 120,000 to 150,000 clones, approximately 81% of them present only once. The CDR3 extends over 15 amino acids. Looked up from germline, CDR1 is LGHDT and CDR2 is YNNKEL (reference sequence). Trimming took off 3 bases at V and 7 bases at J, with 18 bases between the two ends.

The chain recombines TRBV3-1 (or the pseudogene TRBV3-2) with TRBJ1-2; D perhaps matches TRBD1 (5 bases). The sequence came from a human donor in a cohort sampled during active COVID-19. Sequenced input: peripheral blood. The CDR3 sequence: CASSQRQGLVSGYTF. The CDR3 coding sequence is TGTGCCAGCAGCCAGCGCCAGGGCCTCGTCTCTGGCTACACCTTC.